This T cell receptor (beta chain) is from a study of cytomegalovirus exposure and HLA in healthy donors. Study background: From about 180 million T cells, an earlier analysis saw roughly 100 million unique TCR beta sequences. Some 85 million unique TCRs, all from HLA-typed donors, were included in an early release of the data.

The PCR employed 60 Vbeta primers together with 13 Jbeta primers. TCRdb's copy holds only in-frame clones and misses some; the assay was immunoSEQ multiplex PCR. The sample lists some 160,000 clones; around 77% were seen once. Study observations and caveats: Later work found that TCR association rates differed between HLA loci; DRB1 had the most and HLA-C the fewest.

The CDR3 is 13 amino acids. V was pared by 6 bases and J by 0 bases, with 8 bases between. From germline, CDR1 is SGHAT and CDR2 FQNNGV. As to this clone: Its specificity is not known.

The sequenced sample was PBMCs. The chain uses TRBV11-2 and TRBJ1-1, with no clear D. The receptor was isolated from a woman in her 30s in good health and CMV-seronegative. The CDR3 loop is CASRYLLNTEAFF. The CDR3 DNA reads TGTGCCAGCAGGTATCTCTTGAACACTGAAGCTTTCTTT.